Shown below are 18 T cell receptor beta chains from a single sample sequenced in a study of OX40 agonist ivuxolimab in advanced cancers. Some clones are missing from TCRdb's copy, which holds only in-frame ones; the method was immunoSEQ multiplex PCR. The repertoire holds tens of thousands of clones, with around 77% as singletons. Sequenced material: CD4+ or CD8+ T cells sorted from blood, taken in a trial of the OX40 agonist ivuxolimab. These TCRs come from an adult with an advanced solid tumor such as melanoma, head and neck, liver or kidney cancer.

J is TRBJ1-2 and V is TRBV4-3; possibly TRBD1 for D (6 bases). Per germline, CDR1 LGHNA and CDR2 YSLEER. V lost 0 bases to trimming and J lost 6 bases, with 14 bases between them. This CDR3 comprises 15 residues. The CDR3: CASSQDWGGAHGYTF. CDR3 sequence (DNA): TGCGCCAGCAGCCAAGATTGGGGGGGGGCCCATGGCTACACCTTC.

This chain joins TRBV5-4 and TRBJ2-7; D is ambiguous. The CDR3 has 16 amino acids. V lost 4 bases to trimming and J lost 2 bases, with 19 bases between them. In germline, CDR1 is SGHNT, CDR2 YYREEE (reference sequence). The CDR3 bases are TGTGCCAGCAGCCTCCCGGCACCCCCCAACCCCTACGAGCAGTACTTC. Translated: CASSLPAPPNPYEQYF.

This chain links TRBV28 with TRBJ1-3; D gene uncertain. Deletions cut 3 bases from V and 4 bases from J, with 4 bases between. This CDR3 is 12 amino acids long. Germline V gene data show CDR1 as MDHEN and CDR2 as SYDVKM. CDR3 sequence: CASSFTGNTIYF. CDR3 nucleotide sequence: TGTGCCAGCAGTTTTACCGGAAACACCATATATTTT. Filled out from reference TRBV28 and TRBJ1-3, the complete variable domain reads DVKVTQSSRYLVKRTGEKVFLECVQDMDHENMFWYRQDPGLGLRLIYFSYDVKMKEKGDIPEGYSVSREKKERFSLILESASTNQTSMYLCASSFTGNTIYFGEGSWLTVV.

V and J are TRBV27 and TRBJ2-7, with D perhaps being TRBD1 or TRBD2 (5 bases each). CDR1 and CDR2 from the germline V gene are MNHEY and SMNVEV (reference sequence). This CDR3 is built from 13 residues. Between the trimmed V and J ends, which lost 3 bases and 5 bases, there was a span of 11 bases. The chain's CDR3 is CASSFATGHEQYF. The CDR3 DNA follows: TGTGCCAGCAGTTTTGCGACGGGACACGAGCAGTACTTC.

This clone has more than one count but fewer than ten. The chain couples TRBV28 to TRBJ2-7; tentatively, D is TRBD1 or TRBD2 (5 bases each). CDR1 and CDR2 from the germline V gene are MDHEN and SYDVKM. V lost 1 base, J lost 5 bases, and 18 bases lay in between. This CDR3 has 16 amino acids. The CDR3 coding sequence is TGTGCCAGCAGTTTATACGCAGGGACGGGTTGGGACGAGCAGTACTTC. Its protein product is CASSLYAGTGWDEQYF.

The CDR3 region is CASSVAETPDTQYF. The CDR3 DNA reads TGTGCCAGCAGCGTAGCTGAGACCCCAGATACGCAGTATTTT. The chain combines TRBV9 with TRBJ2-3; D remains unclear. Germline V lookup: CDR1 SGDLS, CDR2 YYNGEE. The CDR3 has 14 amino acids. The V end was cut by 0 bases, the J end by 4 bases, with 9 bases between. Drawing the rest from reference TRBV9 and TRBJ2-3, the complete variable domain is DSGVTQTPKHLITATGQRVTLRCSPRSGDLSVYWYQQSLDQGLQFLIQYYNGEERAKGNILERFSAQQFPDLHSELNLSSLELGDSALYFCASSVAETPDTQYFGPGTRLTVL.

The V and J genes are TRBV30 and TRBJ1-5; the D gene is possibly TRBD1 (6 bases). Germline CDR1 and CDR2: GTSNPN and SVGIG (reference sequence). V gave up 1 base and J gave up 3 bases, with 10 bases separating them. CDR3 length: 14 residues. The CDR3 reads CAWSEGVANQPQHF. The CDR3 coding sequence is TGTGCCTGGAGTGAGGGGGTGGCCAATCAGCCCCAGCATTTT.

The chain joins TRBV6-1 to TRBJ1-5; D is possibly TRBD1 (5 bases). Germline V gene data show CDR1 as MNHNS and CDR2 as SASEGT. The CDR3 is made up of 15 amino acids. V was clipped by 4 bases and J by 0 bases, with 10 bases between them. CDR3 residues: CASSAGLYSNQPQHF. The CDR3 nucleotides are TGTGCCAGCAGTGCGGGACTGTATAGCAATCAGCCCCAGCATTTT.

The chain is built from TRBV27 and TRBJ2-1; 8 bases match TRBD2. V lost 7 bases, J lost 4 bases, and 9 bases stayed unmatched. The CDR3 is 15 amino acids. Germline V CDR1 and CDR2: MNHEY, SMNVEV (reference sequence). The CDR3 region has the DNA TGTGCCAGCACCCCCGGGAGCGGGAGATACAATGAGCAGTTCTTC. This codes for CASTPGSGRYNEQFF.

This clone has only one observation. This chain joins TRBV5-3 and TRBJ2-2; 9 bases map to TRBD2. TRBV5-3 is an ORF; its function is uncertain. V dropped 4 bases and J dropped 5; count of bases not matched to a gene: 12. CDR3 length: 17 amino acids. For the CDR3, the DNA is TGTGCCAGAAGCCCTTGCCGGGGACTAGCCTGTACCGGGGAGCTGTTTTTT. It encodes CARSPCRGLACTGELFF.

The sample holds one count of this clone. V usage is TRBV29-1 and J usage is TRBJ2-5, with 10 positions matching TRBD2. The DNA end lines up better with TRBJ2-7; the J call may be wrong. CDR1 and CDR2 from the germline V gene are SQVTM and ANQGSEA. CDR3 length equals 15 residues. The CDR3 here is CSVELLAGRSYEQYF. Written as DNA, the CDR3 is TGCAGCGTTGAATTACTAGCGGGACGCTCCTACGAGCAGTACTTC.

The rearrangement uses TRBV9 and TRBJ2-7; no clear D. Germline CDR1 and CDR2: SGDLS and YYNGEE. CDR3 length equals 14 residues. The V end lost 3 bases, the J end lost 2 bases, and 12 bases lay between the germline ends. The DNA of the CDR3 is TGTGCCAGCAGCGATCGGAACGGAGCCTACGAGCAGTACTTC. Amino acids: CASSDRNGAYEQYF.

The CDR3 region is CASGDWGETQYF. CDR3 coding DNA: TGTGCCAGTGGTGATTGGGGGGAGACCCAGTACTTC. The rearrangement links TRBV19 to TRBJ2-5, with D perhaps assigned TRBD1 or TRBD2 (5 bases each). Germline assignment: CDR1 LNHDA and CDR2 SQIVND (reference sequence). This CDR3 is 12 amino acids long. The germline V and J ends were trimmed by 8 bases and 5 bases, with 12 bases remaining between them.

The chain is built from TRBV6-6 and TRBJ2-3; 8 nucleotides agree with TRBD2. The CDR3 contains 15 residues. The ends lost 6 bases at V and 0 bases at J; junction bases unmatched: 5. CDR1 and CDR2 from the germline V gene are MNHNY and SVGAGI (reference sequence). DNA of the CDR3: TGTGCCAGCAGGGGCATAGCGGGGAGCACAGATACGCAGTATTTT. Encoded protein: CASRGIAGSTDTQYF.

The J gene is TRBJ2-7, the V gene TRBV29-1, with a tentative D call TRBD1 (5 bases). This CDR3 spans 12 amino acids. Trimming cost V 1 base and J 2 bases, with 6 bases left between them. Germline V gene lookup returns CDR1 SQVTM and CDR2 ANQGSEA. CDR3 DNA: TGCAGCGTTGAAGGCAGGGCCTACGAGCAGTACTTC. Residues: CSVEGRAYEQYF.

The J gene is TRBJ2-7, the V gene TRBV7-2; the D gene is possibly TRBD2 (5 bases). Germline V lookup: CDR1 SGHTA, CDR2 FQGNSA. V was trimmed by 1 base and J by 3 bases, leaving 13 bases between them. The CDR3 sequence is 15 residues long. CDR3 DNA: TGTGCCAGCAGCTTAGGCCCATCGGGGTTCTACGAGCAGTACTTC. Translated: CASSLGPSGFYEQYF.

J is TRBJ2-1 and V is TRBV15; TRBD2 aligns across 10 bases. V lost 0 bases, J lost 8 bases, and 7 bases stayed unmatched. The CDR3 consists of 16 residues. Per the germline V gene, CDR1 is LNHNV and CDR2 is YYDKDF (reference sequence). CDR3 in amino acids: CATSRDRAGGSHEQFF. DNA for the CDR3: TGTGCCACCAGCAGAGATCGAGCGGGAGGGTCTCATGAGCAGTTCTTC.

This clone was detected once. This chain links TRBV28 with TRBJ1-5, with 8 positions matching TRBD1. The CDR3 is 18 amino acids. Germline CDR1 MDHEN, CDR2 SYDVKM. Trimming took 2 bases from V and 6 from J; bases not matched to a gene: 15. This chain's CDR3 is CASSLGAGGPYISQPQHF. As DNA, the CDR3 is TGTGCCAGCAGTTTAGGGGCAGGGGGCCCCTACATAAGTCAGCCCCAGCATTTT.